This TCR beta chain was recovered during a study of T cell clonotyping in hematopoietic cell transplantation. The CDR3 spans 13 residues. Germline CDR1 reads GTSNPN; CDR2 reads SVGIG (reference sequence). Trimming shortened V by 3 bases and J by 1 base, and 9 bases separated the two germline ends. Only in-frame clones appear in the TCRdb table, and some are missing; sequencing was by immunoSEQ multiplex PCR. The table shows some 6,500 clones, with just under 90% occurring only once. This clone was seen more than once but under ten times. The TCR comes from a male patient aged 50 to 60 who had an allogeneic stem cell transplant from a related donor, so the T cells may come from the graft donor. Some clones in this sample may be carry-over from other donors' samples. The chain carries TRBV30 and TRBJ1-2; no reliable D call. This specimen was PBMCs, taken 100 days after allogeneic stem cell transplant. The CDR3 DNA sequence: TGTGCCTGGAGAGAATCCTTTAACTATGGCTACACCTTC. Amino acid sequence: CAWRESFNYGYTF.